Shown below are 18 T cell receptor beta chains from a single sample sequenced in a study of cytomegalovirus exposure and HLA in healthy donors. With 60 Vbeta and 13 Jbeta primers, the PCR was carried out. TCRdb keeps only in-frame clones here, not all; method: immunoSEQ multiplex PCR. Among some 56,000 clones listed, under 90% were seen once. Sequenced: PBMCs. The receptors here all came from a woman aged 40 to 49 in good health and CMV-seronegative.

The count of this clone is one. The V gene is TRBV6-4, the J gene TRBJ2-1; 7 bases align to TRBD1. From germline, CDR1 is MRHNA and CDR2 SNTAGT. J gave up 8 bases and V 4 bases, and 17 bases lay outside the gene matches. The CDR3 has 17 residues. The chain's CDR3 is CASSAFSRDSGSDEQFF. DNA of the CDR3: TGTGCCAGCAGTGCCTTCTCCCGGGACAGCGGTAGCGATGAGCAGTTCTTC.

The CDR3 loop is CASSSQGTANYGYTF. CDR3 DNA: TGTGCCAGCTCGTCCCAGGGCACAGCTAACTATGGCTACACCTTC. The chain recombines TRBV18 with TRBJ1-2; possible D gene TRBD1, 5 bases. Germline values: CDR1 KGHSH, CDR2 LQKENI. With 6 bases removed from V and 0 bases from J, the gap between germline ends came to 14 bases. This CDR3 is 15 amino acids long.

CDR3 bases: TGTGCCAGCAGCCGGACAGCCTACGGGGAGCTGTTTTTT. Encoded protein: CASSRTAYGELFF. The rearrangement joins TRBV11-2 to TRBJ2-2, with a tentative D call TRBD1 (6 bases). The CDR3 runs 13 residues. Germline V lookup: CDR1 SGHAT, CDR2 FQNNGV. V was shortened by 5 bases and J by 7 bases, with 11 bases between the two germline ends. The full variable domain, rest sourced from reference TRBV11-2 and TRBJ2-2, is EAGVAQSPRYKIIEKRQSVAFWCNPISGHATLYWYQQILGQGPKLLIQFQNNGVVDDSQLPKDRFSAERLKGVDSTLKIQPAKLEDSAVYLCASSRTAYGELFFGEGSRLTVL.

This chain joins TRBV18 and TRBJ2-1, with 7 bases that match TRBD2. V was pared by 6 bases and J by 4 bases, with 6 bases of the junction left unmatched. The CDR3 runs 14 residues. Per germline, CDR1 KGHSH and CDR2 LQKENI. The CDR3 is CASSGTIFYNEQFF. CDR3 DNA sequence: TGTGCCAGCTCCGGGACTATATTTTACAATGAGCAGTTCTTC.

The DNA of the CDR3 is TGTGCCAGCAGCCTCTCGCGCGATCCGCAAAACATTCAGTACTTC. It codes for CASSLSRDPQNIQYF. This chain uses TRBV7-2 with TRBJ2-4; D is undetermined. This CDR3 has 15 residues. V was trimmed by 5 bases and J by 5 bases, leaving 16 bases between them. The germline CDR1 and CDR2 sequences are SGHTA and FQGNSA.

The chain is built from TRBV6-1 and TRBJ2-1; a possible D gene is TRBD2 (5 bases). V lost 0 bases, J lost 8 bases, and 8 bases lay in between. Germline assignment: CDR1 MNHNS and CDR2 SASEGT. CDR3 length: 13 amino acids. CDR3 sequence reads: CASSEAPGDEQFF. In nucleotides, the CDR3 is TGTGCCAGCAGTGAAGCGCCCGGGGATGAGCAGTTCTTC.

The rearrangement joins TRBV6-5 to TRBJ2-3, with a weak D call TRBD1 (5 bases). CDR3 size: 15 residues. V was shortened by 0 bases and J by 2 bases, with 9 bases between the two germline ends. Per the germline V gene, CDR1 is MNHEY and CDR2 is SVGAGI. CDR3 in DNA: TGTGCCAGCAGTTACTCGACAGTTTTCACAGATACGCAGTATTTT. Translating it yields CASSYSTVFTDTQYF.

The chain couples TRBV15 to TRBJ2-5; D is unresolved. Germline CDR1 is LNHNV and CDR2 is YYDKDF (reference sequence). With 1 base removed from V and 1 base from J, the gap between germline ends came to 4 bases. CDR3 length: 13 amino acids. The CDR3 DNA sequence: TGTGCCACCAGCAGAGGCGTCCAAGAGACCCAGTACTTC. It translates to CATSRGVQETQYF.

This clone was picked up a small number of times. CDR3 bases: TGTGCCAGCAGTTCTTGGACAGTCTATGGCTACACCTTC. Amino acids: CASSSWTVYGYTF. The V gene is TRBV28, the J gene TRBJ1-2; tentatively, D is TRBD1 (6 bases). The CDR3 runs 13 residues. CDR1 is MDHEN and CDR2 is SYDVKM in the germline V gene. V lost 4 bases to trimming and J lost 4 bases, with 10 bases between them.

The J gene is TRBJ2-1, the V gene TRBV5-4; no reliable D call. The length of the CDR3 is 16 residues. V was trimmed by 0 bases and J by 2 bases, leaving 12 bases between them. Germline CDR1 is SGHNT and CDR2 is YYREEE (reference sequence). The CDR3 region is CASSLALTMPYNEQFF. CDR3 sequence (DNA): TGTGCCAGCAGCTTGGCACTAACTATGCCCTACAATGAGCAGTTCTTC.

This clone came up once. The chain is built from TRBV19 and TRBJ1-2; 8 nucleotides align to TRBD1. The CDR3 has 13 amino acids. Germline V CDR1 and CDR2: LNHDA, SQIVND (reference sequence). The J segment lost 4 bases and the V segment lost 3 bases, leaving 1 base of the junction unmatched. Here the CDR3 DNA reads TGTGCCAGTAGTATTGACAGGGGCTATGGCTACACCTTC. Its protein product is CASSIDRGYGYTF.

J is TRBJ2-1 and V is TRBV15; weak D call: TRBD1 (5 bases). This CDR3 comprises 15 residues. Deletions cut 0 bases from V and 9 bases from J, with 15 bases between. The germline CDR1 and CDR2 sequences are LNHNV and YYDKDF (reference sequence). The CDR3 loop reads CATSRDRGPQGEQFF. DNA for the CDR3: TGTGCCACCAGCAGAGATAGAGGACCCCAGGGTGAGCAGTTCTTC.

J is TRBJ1-3 and V is TRBV9; D unclear. Trimming left V 2 bases short and J 3 bases short, with 3 bases between. This CDR3 has 12 amino acids. CDR1 and CDR2 (germline): SGDLS, YYNGEE. CDR3 in DNA: TGTGCCAGCAGCGTCAGTGGAAACACCATATATTTT. This codes for CASSVSGNTIYF.

The V call is TRBV4-3, the J call TRBJ2-7, with 10 positions matching TRBD2. The germline V gene has CDR1 LGHNA and CDR2 YSLEER. The CDR3 totals 15 residues. With V trimmed by 3 bases and J by 2 bases, 4 bases remained unmatched. CDR3 protein: CASSQLLAGPYEQYF. The CDR3 DNA reads as TGCGCCAGCAGCCAGCTACTAGCGGGGCCCTACGAGCAGTACTTC.

The J gene is TRBJ1-2, the V gene TRBV7-8, with D possibly being TRBD1 (6 bases). V lost 5 bases to trimming and J lost 6 bases, with 13 bases between them. The CDR3 consists of 13 residues. Germline loops: CDR1 SGHVS, CDR2 FQNEAQ. CDR3 bases: TGTGCCAGCAGCCGCATGGGGGCCGATGGCTACACCTTC. This gives the protein CASSRMGADGYTF. Drawing the rest from reference TRBV7-8 and TRBJ1-2, the complete variable domain is GAGVSQSPRYKVAKRGQDVALRCDPISGHVSLFWYQQALGQGPEFLTYFQNEAQLDKSGLPSDRFFAERPEGSVSTLKIQRTQQEDSAVYLCASSRMGADGYTFGSGTRLTVV.

The J gene is TRBJ2-1, the V gene TRBV28; 7 nucleotides agree with TRBD1. CDR3 length equals 15 residues. Germline values: CDR1 MDHEN, CDR2 SYDVKM. The trim removed 6 bases at V and 0 bases at J, leaving 5 bases unmatched. The CDR3 nucleotides read TGTGCCAGCAGCCCAGGGACAGTCTCCTACAATGAGCAGTTCTTC. The encoded protein is CASSPGTVSYNEQFF.

The V call is TRBV19, the J call TRBJ1-5; TRBD1 might be the D (5 bases). The CDR3 runs 13 residues. Germline assignment: CDR1 LNHDA and CDR2 SQIVND (reference sequence). Trimming pared 6 bases from V and 1 base from J, leaving 7 bases between. CDR3 sequence (DNA): TGTGCCAGTAGCCAGGGCAGCAATCAGCCCCAGCATTTT. Its translation is CASSQGSNQPQHF.

The chain carries TRBV5-1 and TRBJ2-1, with unresolved D. Germline CDR1 SGHRS, CDR2 YFSETQ. The length of the CDR3 is 11 residues. The V gene lost 2 bases and the J gene lost 7 bases, with 4 bases spanning the gap. CDR3 DNA sequence: TGCGCCAGCAGCTTCGGGAATGAGCAGTTCTTC. Translated: CASSFGNEQFF.